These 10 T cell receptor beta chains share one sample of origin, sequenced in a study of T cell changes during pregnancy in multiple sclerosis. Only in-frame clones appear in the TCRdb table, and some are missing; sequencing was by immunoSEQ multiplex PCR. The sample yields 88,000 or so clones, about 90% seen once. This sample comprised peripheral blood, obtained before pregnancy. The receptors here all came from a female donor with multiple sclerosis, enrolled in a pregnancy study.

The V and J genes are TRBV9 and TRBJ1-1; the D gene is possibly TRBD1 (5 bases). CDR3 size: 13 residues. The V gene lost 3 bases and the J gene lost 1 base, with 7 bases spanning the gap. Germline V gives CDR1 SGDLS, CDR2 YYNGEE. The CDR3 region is CASSGGQNTEAFF. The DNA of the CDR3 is TGTGCCAGCAGCGGAGGACAGAACACTGAAGCTTTCTTT.

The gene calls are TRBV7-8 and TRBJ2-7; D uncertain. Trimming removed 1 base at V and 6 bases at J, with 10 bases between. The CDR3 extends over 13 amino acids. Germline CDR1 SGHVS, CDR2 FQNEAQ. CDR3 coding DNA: TGTGCCAGCAGCTTAGTGGGCAGTCCCGAGCAGTACTTC. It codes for CASSLVGSPEQYF.

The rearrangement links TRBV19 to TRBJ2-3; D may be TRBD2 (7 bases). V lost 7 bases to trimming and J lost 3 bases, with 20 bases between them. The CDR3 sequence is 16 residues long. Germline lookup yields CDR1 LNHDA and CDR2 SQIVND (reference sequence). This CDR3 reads CASTPAGRGGTDTQYF. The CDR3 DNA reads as TGTGCCAGTACCCCGGCTGGTAGGGGGGGTACAGATACGCAGTATTTT.

As DNA, the CDR3 is TGTGCCATCAGTGAGTCCAGCGGGGACTACGAGCAGTACTTC. Translating gives CAISESSGDYEQYF. This chain joins TRBV10-3 and TRBJ2-7, with 7 bases that match TRBD2. CDR3 length: 14 residues. Germline V gene data show CDR1 as ENHRY and CDR2 as SYGVKD. Trimming took 0 bases from V and 3 from J; bases not matched to a gene: 2.

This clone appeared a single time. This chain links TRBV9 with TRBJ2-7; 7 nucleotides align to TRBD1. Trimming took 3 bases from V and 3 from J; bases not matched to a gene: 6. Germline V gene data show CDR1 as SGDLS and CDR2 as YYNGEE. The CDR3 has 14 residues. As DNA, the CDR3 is TGTGCCAGCAGCGCCTCCGGGACAGACTACGAGCAGTACTTC. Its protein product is CASSASGTDYEQYF.

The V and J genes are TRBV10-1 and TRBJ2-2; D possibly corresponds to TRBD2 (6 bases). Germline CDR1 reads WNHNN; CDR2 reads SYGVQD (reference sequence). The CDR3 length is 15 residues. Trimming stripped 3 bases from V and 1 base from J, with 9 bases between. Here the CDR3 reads CASSDGTLNTGELFF. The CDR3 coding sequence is TGCGCCAGCAGTGATGGGACTCTGAACACCGGGGAGCTGTTTTTT.

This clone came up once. CDR3 sequence (DNA): TGTGCCAGCAGTCTTAGCGGAAACTTCAATGAGCAGTTCTTC. Encoded protein: CASSLSGNFNEQFF. V usage is TRBV2 and J usage is TRBJ2-1; D perhaps matches TRBD2 (6 bases). Germline V gene sequence: CDR1 SNHLY, CDR2 FYNNEI. Trimming removed 5 bases from V and 6 bases from J, with 14 bases in between. The CDR3 sequence is 14 residues long.

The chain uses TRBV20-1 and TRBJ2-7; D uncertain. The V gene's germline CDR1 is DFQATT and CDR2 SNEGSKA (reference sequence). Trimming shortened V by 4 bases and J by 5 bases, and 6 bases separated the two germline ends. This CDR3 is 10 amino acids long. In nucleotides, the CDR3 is TGCAGTGCTATTGCGGACGAGCAGTACTTC. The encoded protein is CSAIADEQYF.

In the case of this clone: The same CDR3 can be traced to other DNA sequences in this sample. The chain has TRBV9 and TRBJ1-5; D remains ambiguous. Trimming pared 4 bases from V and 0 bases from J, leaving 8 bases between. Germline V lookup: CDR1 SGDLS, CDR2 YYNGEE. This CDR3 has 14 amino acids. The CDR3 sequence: CASSPSGSNQPQHF. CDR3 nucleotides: TGTGCCAGCAGCCCCAGCGGTAGCAATCAGCCCCAGCATTTT.

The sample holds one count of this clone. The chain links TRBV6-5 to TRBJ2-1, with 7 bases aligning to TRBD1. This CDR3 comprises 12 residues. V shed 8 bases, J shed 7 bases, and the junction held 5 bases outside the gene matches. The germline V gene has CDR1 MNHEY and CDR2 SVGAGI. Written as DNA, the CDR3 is TGTGCCAGCCCGGGACAGCAGAATGAGCAGTTCTTC. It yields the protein CASPGQQNEQFF.